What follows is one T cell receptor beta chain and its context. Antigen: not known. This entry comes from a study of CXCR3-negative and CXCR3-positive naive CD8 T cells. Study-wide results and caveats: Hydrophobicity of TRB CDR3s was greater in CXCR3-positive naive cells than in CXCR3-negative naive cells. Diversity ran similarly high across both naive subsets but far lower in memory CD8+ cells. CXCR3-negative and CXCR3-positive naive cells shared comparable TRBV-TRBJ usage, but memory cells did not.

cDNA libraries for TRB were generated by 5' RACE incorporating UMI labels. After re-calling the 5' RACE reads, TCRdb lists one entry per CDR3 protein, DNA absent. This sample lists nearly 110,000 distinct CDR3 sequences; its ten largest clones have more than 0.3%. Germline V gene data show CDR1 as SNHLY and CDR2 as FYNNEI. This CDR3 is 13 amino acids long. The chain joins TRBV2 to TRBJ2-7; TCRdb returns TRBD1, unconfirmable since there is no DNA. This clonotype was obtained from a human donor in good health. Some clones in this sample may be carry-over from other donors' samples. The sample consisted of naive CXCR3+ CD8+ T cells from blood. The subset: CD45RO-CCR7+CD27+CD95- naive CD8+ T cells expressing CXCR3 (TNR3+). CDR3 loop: CASREDISYEQYF.